Each of the 15 T cell receptor beta chains below was sequenced from the same sample in a study of T cell responses to AZD1222 COVID-19 vaccine. Profiling relied on immunoSEQ multiplex PCR, and the TCRdb table lists in-frame clones only, not all of them. This table has about 55,000 clones, about 85% appearing once. This material consisted of peripheral blood, taken on day 0 of AZD1222 vaccination. The receptors here all came from an adult in good health.

The rearrangement uses TRBV9 and TRBJ1-6, with 7 positions matching TRBD1. The V gene's germline CDR1 is SGDLS and CDR2 YYNGEE. V shed 3 bases, J shed 1 base, and the junction held 13 bases outside the gene matches. This CDR3 contains 19 residues. CDR3 bases: TGTGCCAGCAGCGATGACTTCCGGGACAGAGGTTCCTATAATTCACCCCTCCACTTT. This gives the protein CASSDDFRDRGSYNSPLHF.

The chain links TRBV5-4 to TRBJ2-2, with D perhaps matching TRBD1 (5 bases). The V gene's germline CDR1 is SGHNT and CDR2 YYREEE (reference sequence). Trimming shortened V by 6 bases and J by 1 base, and 16 bases separated the two germline ends. CDR3 length: 16 amino acids. Here the CDR3 DNA reads TGTGCCAGCACCAAGGGCTTGGGGCAGAACACCGGGGAGCTGTTTTTT. This gives the protein CASTKGLGQNTGELFF.

J is TRBJ1-2 and V is TRBV3-1 (or the pseudogene TRBV3-2); the D is unclear. Deletions cut 0 bases from V and 13 bases from J, with 12 bases between. The CDR3 runs 12 residues. CDR1 and CDR2 (germline): LGHDT, YNNKEL (reference sequence). CDR3 sequence reads: CASSQEIGPCTF. The CDR3 DNA reads TGTGCCAGCAGCCAAGAAATTGGGCCCTGCACCTTC.

This clone was counted once. This chain connects TRBV7-2 to TRBJ1-2; D uncertain. The V gene lost 0 bases and the J gene lost 0 bases, with 14 bases spanning the gap. The germline V gene has CDR1 SGHTA and CDR2 FQGNSA. The CDR3 runs 17 residues. The CDR3 protein is CASSLALGGIANYGYTF. For the CDR3, the DNA is TGTGCCAGCAGCTTAGCGCTAGGCGGGATAGCTAACTATGGCTACACCTTC.

The chain joins TRBV19 to TRBJ2-7; maybe TRBD1 (5 bases). Trimming left V 4 bases short and J 4 bases short, with 14 bases between. The CDR3 length is 14 residues. From germline, CDR1 is LNHDA and CDR2 SQIVND (reference sequence). The CDR3 region is CASSTPSNRYEQYF. The DNA of the CDR3 is TGTGCCAGTAGTACCCCCAGTAACAGGTACGAGCAGTACTTC. Filled out from reference TRBV19 and TRBJ2-7, the complete variable domain reads DGGITQSPKYLFRKEGQNVTLSCEQNLNHDAMYWYRQDPGQGLRLIYYSQIVNDFQKGDIAEGYSVSREKKESFPLTVTSAQKNPTAFYLCASSTPSNRYEQYFGPGTRLTVT.

The chain has TRBV29-1 and TRBJ1-1; TRBD1 is a possible D gene (6 bases). The length of the CDR3 is 14 residues. Trimming pared 3 bases from V and 11 bases from J, leaving 22 bases between. Germline values: CDR1 SQVTM, CDR2 ANQGSEA. The CDR3 nucleotides read TGCAGCGTTGACGCAGGGTGGGGGGCGAGCTGGGCTTTCTTT. Translating it yields CSVDAGWGASWAFF.

The CDR3 loop reads CASSQGETGRGISEQYF. CDR3 nucleotides: TGTGCCAGCAGCCAAGGAGAGACAGGCCGCGGCATCTCCGAGCAGTACTTC. V gene TRBV3-1 (or the pseudogene TRBV3-2) combines with J gene TRBJ2-7, with TRBD1 as a possible D gene (6 bases). Germline CDR1 reads LGHDT; CDR2 reads YNNKEL (reference sequence). With 1 base removed from V and 6 bases from J, the gap between germline ends came to 22 bases. The CDR3 is made up of 17 amino acids.

The J gene is TRBJ1-2, the V gene TRBV6-5; 8 bases match TRBD1. In germline, CDR1 is MNHEY, CDR2 SVGAGI. V lost 8 bases, J lost 6 bases, and 14 bases stayed unmatched. This CDR3 is 15 amino acids long. The chain's CDR3 is CASSLDFGQGDGYTF. The CDR3 DNA follows: TGTGCCAGCTCGCTTGATTTCGGACAGGGCGATGGCTACACCTTC.

This chain connects TRBV5-8 to TRBJ2-1, with 9 bases aligning to TRBD1. Germline V gene data show CDR1 as SGHTS and CDR2 as YDEGEE. With V trimmed by 6 bases and J by 8 bases, 9 bases remained unmatched. This CDR3 contains 14 residues. The CDR3 nucleotides read TGTGCCAGCACCCGTTACAGGGGGCTTGATGAGCAGTTCTTC. Encoded protein: CASTRYRGLDEQFF.

The V gene is TRBV19, the J gene TRBJ1-4; a possible D gene is TRBD1 (6 bases). The germline V gene has CDR1 LNHDA and CDR2 SQIVND (reference sequence). V lost 8 bases to trimming and J lost 6 bases, with 13 bases between them. CDR3 length: 13 residues. The CDR3 spells CASRQGTYEKLFF. For the CDR3, the DNA is TGTGCCAGTCGGCAGGGGACATATGAAAAACTGTTTTTT.

CDR3 in DNA: TGTGCCAGCAGCTTAGAGAGCTCCTACAATGAGCAGTTCTTC. It translates to CASSLESSYNEQFF. The rearrangement uses TRBV7-2 and TRBJ2-1; D is uncertain. Germline V gene sequence: CDR1 SGHTA, CDR2 FQGNSA. V shed 1 base and J shed 0 bases, with 4 bases lying between them. There are 14 residues in the CDR3.

This clone was seen more than once but under ten times. This chain links TRBV19 with TRBJ1-1; 7 nucleotides align to TRBD1. J lost 5 bases, V lost 6 bases, and 6 bases had no gene match. This CDR3 spans 13 amino acids. The germline V gene has CDR1 LNHDA and CDR2 SQIVND (reference sequence). The CDR3 reads CASSQQGQTEAFF. The CDR3 bases are TGTGCCAGTAGCCAACAGGGACAGACTGAAGCTTTCTTT. The full variable domain, rest sourced from reference TRBV19 and TRBJ1-1, is DGGITQSPKYLFRKEGQNVTLSCEQNLNHDAMYWYRQDPGQGLRLIYYSQIVNDFQKGDIAEGYSVSREKKESFPLTVTSAQKNPTAFYLCASSQQGQTEAFFGQGTRLTVV.

In its sample, this clone is medium-sized. The CDR3 coding sequence is TGCGCCAGCAGCCAAGAGCGTCCGAGCTCCTACAATGAGCAGTTCTTC. Its translation is CASSQERPSSYNEQFF. V usage is TRBV4-1 and J usage is TRBJ2-1; D ambiguous. Trimming removed 0 bases from V and 0 bases from J, with 9 bases in between. The germline gives CDR1 MGHRA, CDR2 YSYEKL. CDR3 size: 16 residues.

The chain couples TRBV7-3 to TRBJ2-7, with 7 nucleotides matching TRBD1. V was pared by 1 base and J by 6 bases, with 9 bases of the junction left unmatched. Germline V CDR1 and CDR2: SGHTA, FQGTGA. The CDR3 contains 15 residues. The CDR3 DNA is TGTGCCAGCAGCTTAATGGGGACAGTGCGGTCCGAGCAGTACTTC. It is translated as CASSLMGTVRSEQYF.

The chain employs TRBV7-6 and TRBJ2-3; 10 nucleotides agree with TRBD2. V trimming: 5 bases; J trimming: 5 bases; junction bases outside the gene matches: 7. The CDR3 contains 15 residues. The germline V gene has CDR1 SGHVS and CDR2 FNYEAQ. CDR3 region: CASSPSGGAGDTQYF. CDR3 DNA: TGTGCCAGCAGCCCAAGCGGGGGGGCAGGAGATACGCAGTATTTT.